This section outlines one T cell receptor (beta chain) sequence together with its context. It has no known antigen specificity. Nothing much larger sits one base from this clone, and base qualities are not available. The data derive from a study of shared clonotypes between healthy human individuals (dated by TCRdb to about 2020). Regarding the complete study: The cohort comprised a couple of women and a few men aged 18 to 49 years. Libraries were prepared and TCR repertoires were sequenced by different laboratories using diverse techniques, in order to increase sequencing depth and limit assay-specific biases. Blood TCR repertoires of five healthy adults were deeply sequenced to estimate repertoire size and the extent of clonotype sharing between individuals. Leukapheresis yielded between about 0.94 and 10 billion PBMCs per donor. For each donor, CD4 naive and CD4 memory were each run on three plates, CD8 naive on two plates, and CD8 memory on one plate. The study at large found these results: Sampling was restricted to blood, and TCR repertoires in tissue are likely to differ from TCR repertoires in blood. Compared with non-shared clonotypes, clonotypes shared by all four sorted-subset donors had higher generation probabilities. Because the study included only a small number of donors, the genetic and exposure-history diversity represented was limited. Naive subsets generally had larger estimated clonotype richness than memory subsets did. Rarefaction of sorted-subset datasets indicated incomplete sequencing despite the large sequencing depth. Across a few donors, around 5.4% of naive CD4, roughly 3.8% of naive CD8, about 2.3% of memory CD4, and 0.4% of memory CD8 clonotypes were shared. Pairwise subsampling led to the expectation that sequencing depth would affect the degree of clonotype sharing among donors.

Healthy HIV-negative adults with no recently reported acute infections or vaccinations were included as donors. All donors were Caucasian adults living in Nashville, Tennessee, USA. CD4+ T cells were enriched by magnetic negative selection, after which naive cells were positively selected on CD45RA and the negative fraction was taken as the memory subset. After blood collection by leukapheresis, PBMCs were isolated using Ficoll-Histopaque density gradient centrifugation and then cryopreserved in the vapor phase of liquid nitrogen. Analytical flow cytometry was used to check the purity and quantity of every magnetically sorted T cell population. From each sorted fraction, genomic DNA was isolated and quantified by UV absorbance on a Nanodrop 2000c. The CDR3, from cysteine to phenylalanine, totals 13 residues. Only the CDR3 part of the read is kept: 39 bases, read in frame from the first base. A distance of 10 bases separates the germline ends of V and J, which lose 0 bases and 8 bases respectively. CDR1 and CDR2, looked up from the germline V gene, are SGHVS and FNYEAQ.

Using the deep immunoSEQ assay, multiplex PCR amplified TCR CDR3 regions from genomic DNA. For each cell subset, the extracted genomic DNA was distributed evenly across all wells of several immunoSEQ 96-well plates, and each plate served as one replicate. For sorted subsets, each replicate PCR was loaded with about 200 ng genomic DNA, equivalent to 25,000 to 30,000 T cell genomes. Purified libraries were measured with a Qubit 3.0 fluorometer, size-checked on a Bioanalyzer 2100, and measured again with the KAPA Library Quantification kit. A separate single-read 150-cycle Illumina NextSeq 550 flow cell was used to sequence each immunoSEQ 96-well plate. From the authors' description of their analysis: Because only junctional sequences without quality scores were contained in the immunoSEQ output, filtering matching that applied to full-length reads could not be performed. To assign V/J genes and CDR3, sequences were annotated using PyIR, a Python wrapper for IgBLAST v1.9, with IMGT germline references. Any read was removed if the V/J assignment was weak (E-value above 1e-6), the CDR3 was missing, or the read contained stop codons, out-of-frame junctions, or ambiguous translated residues. V3J clonotypes were defined as sequences sharing the same inferred V gene, J gene, and CDR3 amino acid sequence. To compute the percentage overlap between repertoires, the number of shared unique clonotypes was divided by the size of the smaller repertoire. RTK rarefaction, the Chao1 estimator, and Recon v2.1 estimates of unobserved clonotypes were used to assess repertoire richness. Generation probabilities were computed with OLGA for all TCRbeta clonotypes obtained by the gDNA method from a few donors. TCRdb carries this immuneACCESS record with in-frame sequences only. Its versions omit some clonotypes, under half of them owing to an unresolved V gene in the studies checked, with the rest unexplained. V and J calls and clone size are as listed in that table; D and trimming were resolved from the DNA. This sample gives about 660,000 clones in total; approximately 79% of them show up just once. Of the sample, approximately 1.6% falls within the top ten clones.

Here the chain combines TRBV7-6 and TRBJ1-2, with no D gene named confidently. Input material: memory CD4+ T cells sorted from blood. The cell subset or site label here, explained by the study, means: CD45RA-negative fraction. The origin of this receptor is a woman aged 25 to 39 in good health. The DNA sequence is as follows: TGTGCCAGCAGCTTAGCCCCCCAGCGAGGCTACACCTTC. It is translated as CASSLAPQRGYTF.